This T cell receptor (beta chain) was captured in a study of blood T cells in healthy people across ages. Study findings and constraints: Older age coincided with a roughly linear decline in TCR beta diversity per million T cells.

CDR3 length equals 17 residues. Germline CDR1 MNHNY, CDR2 SVGAGI (reference sequence). V gave up 3 bases and J gave up 0 bases; unmatched junction bases: 7. Ten milliliters of peripheral blood were drawn from each donor into EDTA-treated tubes. The amount of total RNA extracted per sample was at least 6 micrograms. This clonotype appeared once. No antigen is known for it. A second PCR of about 6 to 11 cycles used a sample-barcoded 5' primer and a J-beta primer mix. Sequencing of every sample gave 2.5 million or more CDR3-containing paired-end reads. TCRdb itself ran the 5' RACE reads through MiXCR, one entry per CDR3 protein. Of 1.8 million or so distinct CDR3 sequences in the sample, more than 35% were seen once.

The clonotype comes from a human donor in good health. The rearrangement links TRBV6-6 to TRBJ2-1; 8 positions match TRBD2. Sequencing was carried out using blood. DNA for the CDR3: TGTGCCAGCAGTTATAATTTGCGGGGGGCCTCCTACAATGAGCAGTTCTTC. Amino acids: CASSYNLRGASYNEQFF.